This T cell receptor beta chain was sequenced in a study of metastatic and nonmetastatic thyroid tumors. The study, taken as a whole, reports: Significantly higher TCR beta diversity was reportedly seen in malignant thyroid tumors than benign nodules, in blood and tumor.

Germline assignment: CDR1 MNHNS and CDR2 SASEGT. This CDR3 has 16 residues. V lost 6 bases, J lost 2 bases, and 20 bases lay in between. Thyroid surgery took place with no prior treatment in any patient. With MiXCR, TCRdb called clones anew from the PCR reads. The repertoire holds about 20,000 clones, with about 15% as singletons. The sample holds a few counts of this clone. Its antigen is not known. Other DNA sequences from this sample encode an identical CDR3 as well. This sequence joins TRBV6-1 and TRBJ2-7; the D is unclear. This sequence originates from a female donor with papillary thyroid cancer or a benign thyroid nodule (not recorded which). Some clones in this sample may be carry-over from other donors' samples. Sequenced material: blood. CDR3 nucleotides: TGTGCCAGCAGCCAGATAGCATACTTCAAAGCCTACGAGCAGTACTTC. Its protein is CASSQIAYFKAYEQYF.